The rows below give T cell receptor beta chains drawn from one sample of a study of T cell repertoires in cytomegalovirus infection. One entry per CDR3 protein results from TCRdb running MiXCR on the reads. Here the sample spans some 350,000 distinct CDR3 sequences, almost 30% being singletons. Their cognate antigens are unknown. The sample here was cultured PBMCs, taken from culture after CMV antigen stimulation. The receptors come from a human donor in good health (CMV status not recorded). Some clones in this sample may be carry-over from other donors' samples. CDR3s include the opening cysteine and the closing phenylalanine or tryptophan. The D gene is left open where the match is weak. Clone size appears in some rows only: once, few, many, or a class for an expanded clone.

>TRBD2|.|TRBV5-6|TRBJ2-1
CASLSKLAGTYNEQFF
TGTGCCAGCCTGTCCAAACTAGCGGGAACCTACAATGAGCAGTTCTTC
>.|.|TRBV5-6|TRBJ2-7
CASSWDLGQGHNYEQYF
TGTGCCAGCAGCTGGGACCTGGGGCAGGGCCACAACTACGAGCAGTACTTC
>.|.|TRBV10-3|TRBJ2-3
CAISEGTDITDTQYF
TGTGCCATCAGTGAAGGGACGGATATTACAGATACGCAGTATTTT
>.|.|TRBV2|TRBJ1-2
CASSTTPHYGYTF
TGTGCCAGCAGCACCACTCCCCACTATGGCTACACCTTC
>.|many|TRBV9|TRBJ2-1
CASSDEVGRYNEQFF
TGTGCCAGCAGCGACGAGGTAGGCCGGTACAATGAGCAGTTCTTC
>TRBD2|few|TRBV3-1|TRBJ2-1
CASSLGLAGPQEQFF
TGTGCCAGCAGTCTGGGACTAGCGGGGCCTCAGGAGCAGTTCTTC
>.|few|TRBV9|TRBJ2-5
CASSVGGPRETQYF
TGTGCCAGCAGCGTAGGGGGTCCACGGGAGACCCAGTACTTC
>TRBD1|many|TRBV7-6|TRBJ1-4
CASSLATGRNEKLFF
TGTGCCAGCAGCTTAGCGACAGGGCGAAATGAAAAACTGTTTTTT
>.|.|TRBV19|TRBJ1-1
CASSIDYGGTEAFF
TGTGCCAGTAGTATAGATTATGGGGGGACTGAAGCTTTCTTT
>TRBD1|many|TRBV28|TRBJ1-6
CASSSGTGDNNSPLHF
TGTGCCAGCAGTTCCGGGACAGGGGACAATAATTCACCCCTCCACTTT
>.|.|TRBV12-3/TRBV12-4|TRBJ2-1
CASSGDTYNEQFF
TGTGCCAGCAGCGGAGACACCTACAATGAGCAGTTCTTC
>TRBD1|few|TRBV7-9|TRBJ2-5
CASSLLTGAETQYF
TGTGCCAGCAGCCTCCTGACAGGGGCAGAGACCCAGTACTTC
>.|few|TRBV7-9|TRBJ2-4
CASSSSSDRNIQYF
TGTGCCAGCAGCTCCTCTAGCGACAGAAACATTCAGTACTTC
>TRBD1|few|TRBV18|TRBJ2-5
CASSLGQGAEGTQYF
TGTGCCAGCTCACTGGGACAGGGGGCCGAAGGGACCCAGTACTTC
>TRBD1|.|TRBV5-4|TRBJ1-1
CASSWDPGQGNTEAFF
TGTGCCAGCAGCTGGGATCCGGGACAGGGGAACACTGAAGCTTTCTTT
>TRBD2|few|TRBV4-2|TRBJ2-7
CASSQEREGSYEQYF
TGTGCCAGCAGCCAAGAGCGGGAGGGTTCCTACGAGCAGTACTTC
>TRBD1|.|TRBV7-8|TRBJ2-7
CASSSDRFWAYEQYF
TGTGCCAGCAGCTCGGACAGGTTTTGGGCCTACGAGCAGTACTTC
>.|once|TRBV5-1|TRBJ2-2
CASSLAPNTGELFF
TGCGCCAGCAGCTTGGCCCCCAACACCGGGGAGCTGTTTTTT
>TRBD2|.|TRBV3-1|TRBJ2-1
CASSQDFGLAGEDSYNEQFF
TGTGCCAGCAGCCAAGATTTCGGACTAGCGGGAGAGGACTCCTACAATGAGCAGTTCTTC
>.|.|TRBV7-9|TRBJ2-3
CASSLAVSGSTDTQYF
TGTGCCAGCAGCTTAGCGGTTAGCGGTAGCACAGATACGCAGTATTTT
>.|.|TRBV6-2/TRBV6-3|TRBJ1-1
CASSRGRQDTEAFF
TGTGCCAGCAGTAGGGGAAGGCAGGACACTGAAGCTTTCTTT
>.|few|TRBV28|TRBJ1-5
CASQLLADPRGNQPQHF
TGTGCCTCCCAACTCCTAGCCGATCCGAGAGGCAATCAGCCCCAGCATTTT
>.|.|TRBV7-3|TRBJ1-2
CASSLDARGYGYTF
TGTGCCAGCAGCTTAGACGCCCGGGGCTATGGCTACACCTTC
>TRBD2|.|TRBV2|TRBJ2-7
CASSALSLAGGEQYF
TGTGCCAGCAGTGCCCTGTCACTAGCGGGGGGGGAGCAGTACTTC
>.|few|TRBV7-8|TRBJ2-1
CASSWDSDEQFF
TGTGCCAGCAGCTGGGACTCCGATGAGCAGTTCTTC
>.|few|TRBV7-9|TRBJ2-2
CASSSPRPRVSNTGELFF
TGTGCCAGCAGCTCCCCCCGCCCCAGGGTATCGAACACCGGGGAGCTGTTTTTT
>.|.|TRBV20-1|TRBJ1-1
CSARVGELNTEAFF
TGCAGTGCTAGAGTAGGGGAACTGAACACTGAAGCTTTCTTT
>.|.|TRBV4-1|TRBJ2-2
CAAGTGELFF
TGCGCCGCAGGGACCGGGGAGCTGTTTTTT
>TRBD1|.|TRBV19|TRBJ2-4
CASISRRGDRENIQYF
TGTGCCAGTATCTCCCGCCGTGGGGACAGGGAAAACATTCAGTACTTC
>TRBD2|.|TRBV10-3|TRBJ2-7
CAILTLTSGGSYEQYF
TGTGCCATCCTTACCTTAACTAGCGGGGGCTCCTACGAGCAGTACTTC
>.|.|TRBV7-6|TRBJ1-1
CASSLSRSGNTEAFF
TGTGCCAGCAGCTTATCCCGGTCCGGGAACACTGAAGCTTTCTTT